The 26 T cell receptor beta chains below were found in one sample sequenced in a study of blood T cells in healthy people across ages. PCR was performed a second time for about 6 to 12 cycles using a sample-barcoded 5' primer and a J-beta primer mix. TCRdb processed the 5' RACE reads anew with MiXCR; each CDR3 protein has one entry. In the table there are about a million distinct CDR3 sequences, around 49% of which are singletons. Material: blood. Source of these receptors: a man aged 30 to 45 in good health.

The chain employs TRBV15 and TRBJ2-3, with D unclear. The CDR3 covers 13 residues. Germline loops: CDR1 LNHNV, CDR2 YYDKDF (reference sequence). V shed 1 base and J shed 4 bases, with 6 bases lying between them. CDR3 protein: CATSRAPADTQYF. The CDR3 nucleotides are TGTGCCACCAGCAGAGCTCCGGCAGATACGCAGTATTTT.

This clonotype was counted a few times. The CDR3 DNA is TGTGCCAGCAGTGACAGATGGGACTATGGCTACACCTTC. It encodes CASSDRWDYGYTF. This sequence joins TRBV25-1 and TRBJ1-2; D gene ambiguous. This CDR3 is built from 13 residues. V was shortened by 3 bases and J by 3 bases, with 8 bases between the two germline ends. Per the germline V gene, CDR1 is MGHDK and CDR2 is SYGVNS.

This clonotype came up many times. The chain uses TRBV5-1 and TRBJ2-3; 12 bases are a match to TRBD2. The CDR3 runs to 17 residues. In germline, CDR1 is SGHRS, CDR2 YFSETQ. With V trimmed by 5 bases and J by 6 bases, 13 bases remained unmatched. CDR3 in DNA: TGCGCCAGCAGGGCCGGGACTAGCGGGCTCGGAGGGGATACGCAGTATTTT. Its translation: CASRAGTSGLGGDTQYF.

This clonotype was detected once. In nucleotides, the CDR3 is TGTGCCAGCAGCGTAGGGGGCGCGGTCAATCAGCCCCAGCATTTT. It translates to CASSVGGAVNQPQHF. The chain employs TRBV9 and TRBJ1-5, with TRBD1 as a possible D gene (5 bases). Trimming took 0 bases from V and 3 from J, leaving 10 bases between them. The CDR3 runs 15 residues. CDR1 is SGDLS, CDR2 YYNGEE, per germline.

This chain links TRBV11-2 with TRBJ2-5; perhaps TRBD2 as D (5 bases). Germline CDR1 is SGHAT and CDR2 is FQNNGV. The CDR3 covers 12 residues. V was pared by 3 bases and J by 5 bases, with 7 bases between. Here the CDR3 reads CASSFLAETQYF. The CDR3 DNA is TGTGCCAGCAGCTTTTTAGCGGAGACCCAGTACTTC.

This clonotype has just a few counts. The chain couples TRBV25-1 to TRBJ2-3; D ambiguous. This CDR3 is 13 amino acids long. Trimming pared 1 base from V and 4 bases from J, leaving 6 bases between. The germline V gene has CDR1 MGHDK and CDR2 SYGVNS. DNA of the CDR3: TGTGCCAGCAGTGAATCACCCGCAGATACGCAGTATTTT. Translation: CASSESPADTQYF.

V usage is TRBV20-1 and J usage is TRBJ2-4; 10 bases agree with TRBD1. Losses at the gene ends were 8 bases for V and 1 base for J; bases not matched to a gene: 5. Germline loops: CDR1 DFQATT, CDR2 SNEGSKA (reference sequence). The CDR3 length is 14 residues. The CDR3 spells CSFEGQGAKNIQYF. The CDR3, as DNA: TGCAGTTTTGAGGGACAGGGGGCCAAAAACATTCAGTACTTC.

The table lists this clonotype with a few counts. V is TRBV7-9 and J is TRBJ2-3; a weak D match, TRBD2 (7 bases). CDR3 length: 15 residues. V gave up 1 base and J gave up 3 bases, with 11 bases separating them. Germline-derived CDR1 and CDR2 are SEHNR and FQNEAQ (reference sequence). CDR3 nucleotide sequence: TGTGCCAGCAGCTTAGTACGGGGGGCGACAGATACGCAGTATTTT. Translating gives CASSLVRGATDTQYF.

The gene calls are TRBV12-3 or TRBV12-4 and TRBJ2-1, with D perhaps matching TRBD1 (5 bases). The CDR3 runs 13 residues. Trimming removed 3 bases at V and 12 bases at J, with 15 bases between. CDR3 DNA: TGTGCCAGCAGTTTGACAGCTTTGGATGGGCAGTTCTTC. This gives the protein CASSLTALDGQFF.

About this clonotype: This clone may be a read error of a much larger clone one base away. The chain joins TRBV6-5 to TRBJ1-5, with TRBD1 matching 7 bases. CDR3 length: 15 residues. Germline values: CDR1 MNHEY, CDR2 SVGAGI. The trim removed 6 bases at V and 6 bases at J, leaving 11 bases unmatched. CDR3 region: CASRETTGDTQPQHF. CDR3 sequence (DNA): TGTGCCAGCAGGGAGACCACAGGGGACACTCAGCCCCAGCATTTT.

The V call is TRBV28, the J call TRBJ2-7; 7 nucleotides agree with TRBD2. Germline CDR1 and CDR2: MDHEN and SYDVKM. This CDR3 has 16 amino acids. V dropped 3 bases and J dropped 3; count of bases not matched to a gene: 11. The CDR3 nucleotides are TGTGCCAGCAGTTTGGGGGGGGGGAACACCCACTACGAGCAGTACTTC. It translates to CASSLGGGNTHYEQYF.

The chain couples TRBV11-3 to TRBJ2-7; 7 bases line up with TRBD2. This CDR3 comprises 15 residues. The trim removed 8 bases at V and 1 base at J, leaving 11 bases unmatched. From germline, CDR1 is SGHNT and CDR2 YENEEA. CDR3 bases: TGTGCCAGCTCCTGGGGGGGGGAGATTTCCTACGAGCAGTACTTC. This encodes CASSWGGEISYEQYF. The complete variable domain, with remaining parts taken from reference TRBV11-3 and TRBJ2-7, reads EAGVVQSPRYKIIEKKQPVAFWCNPISGHNTLYWYLQNLGQGPELLIRYENEEAVDDSQLPKDRFSAERLKGVDSTLKIQPAELGDSAVYLCASSWGGEISYEQYFGPGTRLTVT.

This clonotype was counted between two and nine times. The chain has TRBV24-1 and TRBJ2-7; a possible D gene is TRBD1 (5 bases). Germline assignment: CDR1 KGHDR and CDR2 SFDVKD. The CDR3 loop spans 14 amino acids. V lost 4 bases to trimming and J lost 4 bases, with 13 bases between them. In DNA form, the CDR3 reads TGTGCCACCAGTGACCCGGACACTTTTTACGAGCAGTACTTC. Translation: CATSDPDTFYEQYF.

In its sample, this clonotype was seen a few times. This sequence joins TRBV28 and TRBJ2-1, with D tentatively TRBD1 or TRBD2 (7 bases each). Trimming cost V 3 bases and J 7 bases, with 16 bases left between them. CDR3 size: 15 residues. Germline-derived CDR1 and CDR2 are MDHEN and SYDVKM. The DNA of the CDR3 is TGTGCCAGCAGTTTCGCCAGGGGGACTACTAATGAGCAGTTCTTC. Protein sequence: CASSFARGTTNEQFF.

A few counts support this clonotype. The V call is TRBV2, the J call TRBJ2-7, with D uncertain. The CDR3 has 12 residues. CDR1 is SNHLY and CDR2 is FYNNEI in the germline V gene. V lost 7 bases to trimming and J lost 7 bases, with 14 bases between them. The CDR3 loop is CASKGLREEQYF. The CDR3, as DNA: TGTGCCAGCAAGGGTTTGCGAGAAGAGCAGTACTTC.

The chain couples TRBV7-2 to TRBJ2-1; D remains ambiguous. V dropped 1 base and J dropped 5 bases, with 12 bases sitting between them. The CDR3 is 15 amino acids. Germline-derived CDR1 and CDR2 are SGHTA and FQGNSA. As DNA, the CDR3 is TGTGCCAGCAGCTTAGTGGGCAACCCGAACAATGAGCAGTTCTTC. Its translation: CASSLVGNPNNEQFF.

J is TRBJ2-2 and V is TRBV20-1; D remains ambiguous. Trimming cost V 3 bases and J 1 base, with 6 bases left between them. This CDR3 spans 13 amino acids. Germline V gene lookup returns CDR1 DFQATT and CDR2 SNEGSKA (reference sequence). This CDR3 reads CSASAKNTGELFF. In DNA form, the CDR3 reads TGCAGTGCTAGTGCCAAGAACACCGGGGAGCTGTTTTTT.

This clonotype was detected ten times or more. This chain links TRBV6-5 with TRBJ2-3; D not resolved. Trimming removed 3 bases from V and 3 bases from J, with 7 bases in between. Germline V gene data show CDR1 as MNHEY and CDR2 as SVGAGI. CDR3 length: 13 amino acids. CDR3 residues: CASSYVSTDTQYF. The CDR3 DNA follows: TGTGCCAGCAGTTATGTCAGTACAGATACGCAGTATTTT.

Points on this clonotype: One base away lies a much larger clone, so this may be a sequencing read error. This chain connects TRBV9 to TRBJ2-7; D remains ambiguous. Trimming left V 2 bases short and J 7 bases short, with 13 bases between. Germline CDR1 SGDLS, CDR2 YYNGEE. The CDR3 covers 13 residues. Here the CDR3 DNA reads TGTGCCAGCAGCGTTGTAGATCGCCGTGAGCAGTACTTC. Its translation: CASSVVDRREQYF.

The chain is built from TRBV20-1 and TRBJ2-5; 7 bases align to TRBD2. Germline-derived CDR1 and CDR2 are DFQATT and SNEGSKA (reference sequence). This CDR3 has 16 amino acids. V was clipped by 0 bases and J by 1 base; unmatched bases: 8. Here the CDR3 reads CSARDLISGTQETQYF. DNA for the CDR3: TGCAGTGCTAGAGATCTGATAAGCGGGACCCAAGAGACCCAGTACTTC.

This clonotype was seen a handful of times. This chain uses TRBV6-1 with TRBJ2-5, with D uncertain. The CDR3 consists of 11 residues. The V gene's germline CDR1 is MNHNS and CDR2 SASEGT. V lost 6 bases and J 6 bases, leaving 8 bases between the germline ends. The chain's CDR3 is CASRLLKTQYF. Here the CDR3 DNA reads TGTGCCAGCAGACTGTTGAAGACCCAGTACTTC.

This clonotype occurred a few times. The chain has TRBV4-3 and TRBJ2-3; a weak D match, TRBD2 (7 bases). Looked up from germline, CDR1 is LGHNA and CDR2 is YSLEER. V lost 1 base and J 3 bases, leaving 11 bases between the germline ends. The CDR3 runs 15 residues. The CDR3 sequence is CASSQVGGLTDTQYF. For the CDR3, the DNA is TGCGCCAGCAGCCAAGTCGGGGGGCTGACAGATACGCAGTATTTT.

Of note for this clonotype: Relative to the germline gene, one junction end is altered; a read error may explain this. The gene calls are TRBV4-2 and TRBJ2-1; 7 nucleotides line up with TRBD2. The CDR3 covers 15 residues. Germline V gives CDR1 LGHNA, CDR2 YNFKEQ. The CDR3 region has the DNA TGTGCCGGCAGCCAAGTGACCGGGGGGAGGAATGAGCAGTTCTTC. Translated: CAGSQVTGGRNEQFF.

The chain recombines TRBV30 with TRBJ1-6; D not certain. V was trimmed by 3 bases and J by 2 bases, leaving 8 bases between them. The CDR3 runs 14 residues. Germline-derived CDR1 and CDR2 are GTSNPN and SVGIG (reference sequence). CDR3 loop: CAWRWTPYNSPLHF. In DNA form, the CDR3 reads TGTGCCTGGAGATGGACTCCCTATAATTCACCCCTCCACTTT. Full variable domain (remainder filled in from reference TRBV30 and TRBJ1-6): SQTIHQWPATLVQPVGSPLSLECTVEGTSNPNLYWYRQAAGRGLQLLFYSVGIGQISSEVPQNLSASRPQDRQFILSSKKLLLSDSGFYLCAWRWTPYNSPLHFGNGTRLTVT.

The genes are TRBV27 and TRBJ1-4, with D maybe TRBD1 (5 bases). The V and J ends lost 6 bases and 4 bases respectively, with 12 bases between them. The germline V gene encodes CDR1 MNHEY and CDR2 SMNVEV (reference sequence). This CDR3 contains 14 residues. The CDR3 DNA reads TGTGCCAGCAGACGTGGGGGGATTAATGAAAAACTGTTTTTT. It codes for CASRRGGINEKLFF.

This clonotype was found a few times. The chain carries TRBV2 and TRBJ1-1; perhaps TRBD1 as D (6 bases). This CDR3 is 16 amino acids long. Germline V lookup: CDR1 SNHLY, CDR2 FYNNEI. V dropped 3 bases and J dropped 0 bases, with 14 bases sitting between them. CDR3 amino acids: CASSDFFRGMNTEAFF. CDR3 in DNA: TGTGCCAGCAGTGATTTCTTTAGGGGGATGAACACTGAAGCTTTCTTT.